This T cell receptor (beta chain) was profiled in a study of blood T cell repertoires in COVID-19. Study at large: Collection of acute and convalescent COVID-19 samples took place in the United States, Italy and Spain. PBMCs, B-cell-depleted T cells, or T cells provided the cDNA or gDNA that made up the material.

The authors' processing: It was from reference gene primer amplification that nucleated cell counts were estimated. Sequencing used immunoSEQ multiplex PCR; TCRdb keeps in-frame clones, though not all of them. The V and J calls and clone size were taken over from that table, and D and trimming were inferred from the DNA. Among fewer than 400,000 clones listed, 70% to 90% were seen once. Between the trimmed V and J ends, which lost 2 bases and 4 bases, there was a span of 8 bases. Germline CDR1 reads GTSNPN; CDR2 reads SVGIG (reference sequence). The CDR3 loop spans 12 amino acids. Participants had their cohort set by participant-reported clinical history.

The chain joins TRBV30 to TRBJ1-1; possible D gene TRBD1, 5 bases. The specimen sequenced was PBMCs or T cells enriched from blood (not recorded which). The TCR sequence derives from a man aged 25 to 45 who had recovered from COVID-19. The CDR3 nucleotides read TGTGCCTGGAGTCGGGGGAGCACTGAAGCTTTCTTT. Translated, it gives CAWSRGSTEAFF.